These 14 T cell receptor beta chains were all obtained from the same sample, sequenced in a study of cytomegalovirus exposure and HLA in healthy donors. The PCR contained 60 Vbeta and 13 Jbeta primers. Profiled with immunoSEQ multiplex PCR; TCRdb holds only in-frame clones, not every one. The table has tens of thousands of clones, around 75% seen once. Sequenced: PBMCs. These receptors originate from a woman aged 40 to 50 in good health and CMV-seropositive.

V and J are TRBV5-6 and TRBJ2-2, with a possible D match to TRBD2 (6 bases). The CDR3 covers 16 residues. The germline V gene has CDR1 SGHDT and CDR2 YYEEEE. Deletions cut 4 bases from V and 3 bases from J, with 16 bases between. The CDR3 protein is CASSVGVGLYTGELFF. CDR3 DNA sequence: TGTGCCAGCAGCGTGGGTGTGGGACTCTACACCGGGGAGCTGTTTTTT.

The V gene is TRBV4-2, the J gene TRBJ2-7; 9 bases align to TRBD2. The CDR3 totals 16 residues. V dropped 0 bases and J dropped 1; count of bases not matched to a gene: 4. Germline loops: CDR1 LGHNA, CDR2 YNFKEQ. Here the CDR3 reads CASSQDRGGASYEQYF. The CDR3, as DNA: TGTGCCAGCAGCCAAGATCGCGGGGGGGCATCCTACGAGCAGTACTTC.

The J gene is TRBJ2-7, the V gene TRBV5-4; 9 bases align to TRBD1. Germline V gives CDR1 SGHNT, CDR2 YYREEE (reference sequence). The CDR3 extends over 17 amino acids. J gave up 0 bases and V 3 bases, and 10 bases lay outside the gene matches. The CDR3 DNA is TGTGCCAGCAGCTCACTCCGGGGACAGGGTAACTCCTACGAGCAGTACTTC. This encodes CASSSLRGQGNSYEQYF.

V usage is TRBV4-1 and J usage is TRBJ2-7, with 7 nucleotides matching TRBD1. The V segment lost 1 base and the J segment 2 bases; nucleotides outside the gene matches: 5. Germline assignment: CDR1 MGHRA and CDR2 YSYEKL. This CDR3 contains 15 residues. The CDR3 nucleotides are TGCGCCAGCAGCCAAGCCGGGACAGAGCCCTACGAGCAGTACTTC. Translation gives CASSQAGTEPYEQYF.

This CDR3 reads CATSPREYQPQHF. For the CDR3, the DNA is TGTGCCACCAGCCCAAGGGAGTATCAGCCCCAGCATTTT. This sequence joins TRBV15 and TRBJ1-5, with D unclear. The CDR3 totals 13 residues. Germline CDR1 LNHNV, CDR2 YYDKDF (reference sequence). Trimming shortened V by 5 bases and J by 5 bases, and 10 bases separated the two germline ends. Together with reference TRBV15 and TRBJ1-5, the CDR3 gives the full variable domain: DAMVIQNPRYQVTQFGKPVTLSCSQTLNHNVMYWYQQKSSQAPKLLFHYYDKDFNNEADTPDNFQSRRPNTSFCFLDIRSPGLGDTAMYLCATSPREYQPQHFGDGTRLSIL.

The J gene is TRBJ1-1, the V gene TRBV5-4, with D uncertain. Germline V gene lookup returns CDR1 SGHNT and CDR2 YYREEE (reference sequence). The germline V and J ends were trimmed by 0 bases and 5 bases, with 11 bases remaining between them. This CDR3 is 14 amino acids long. In DNA, the CDR3 is TGTGCCAGCAGCTTGGCGGAGGGAATGACTGAAGCTTTCTTT. Protein sequence: CASSLAEGMTEAFF.

J is TRBJ1-1 and V is TRBV7-9, with D maybe TRBD1 (5 bases). CDR3 length equals 15 residues. V gave up 5 bases and J gave up 3 bases, with 16 bases separating them. From germline, CDR1 is SEHNR and CDR2 FQNEAQ (reference sequence). In DNA, the CDR3 is TGTGCCAGCAGCCCCCGAAGGGGTAGTGACACTGAAGCTTTCTTT. Translating gives CASSPRRGSDTEAFF.

V is TRBV5-8 and J is TRBJ1-2; TRBD1 matches 7 bases. The germline V gene has CDR1 SGHTS and CDR2 YDEGEE. This CDR3 is 13 amino acids long. With V trimmed by 4 bases and J by 2 bases, 2 bases remained unmatched. The CDR3 region has the DNA TGTGCCAGCAGCCTGGGACAGAACTATGGCTACACCTTC. Its translation: CASSLGQNYGYTF.

The genes are TRBV9 and TRBJ2-5; 7 nucleotides agree with TRBD2. The CDR3 spans 14 residues. Germline trimming cut 3 bases from V and 2 bases from J; bases unmatched to any gene: 4. CDR1 is SGDLS, CDR2 YYNGEE, per germline. In DNA, the CDR3 is TGTGCCAGCAGCGCGACTAGCTGGCAAGAGACCCAGTACTTC. It yields the protein CASSATSWQETQYF.

The sample holds one count of this clone. The rearrangement uses TRBV7-2 and TRBJ2-7; D perhaps matches TRBD2 (6 bases). Trimming removed 3 bases from V and 5 bases from J, with 17 bases in between. From germline, CDR1 is SGHTA and CDR2 FQGNSA. This CDR3 is built from 15 residues. This CDR3 reads CASSFWDSGYDEQYF. The CDR3 nucleotides read TGTGCCAGCAGCTTTTGGGACTCGGGGTACGACGAGCAGTACTTC.

The J gene is TRBJ2-1, the V gene TRBV5-1; 7 nucleotides align to TRBD2. The CDR3 runs 15 residues. The V gene end was trimmed by 1 base and the J gene end by 5 bases; junction bases not matched to a gene: 6. Germline CDR1 and CDR2: SGHRS and YFSETQ. The chain's CDR3 is CASSLSWLADNEQFF. The CDR3, as DNA: TGCGCCAGCAGCTTGTCTTGGCTAGCGGACAATGAGCAGTTCTTC.

This chain joins TRBV9 and TRBJ2-1; no definite D call. CDR1 SGDLS and CDR2 YYNGEE come from the germline V gene. The CDR3 loop spans 13 amino acids. Trimming removed 3 bases from V and 9 bases from J, with 13 bases in between. CDR3 sequence: CASSGALVAEQFF. The DNA of the CDR3 is TGTGCCAGCAGCGGAGCCCTCGTCGCTGAGCAGTTCTTC.

The genes are TRBV7-8 and TRBJ1-6; TRBD1 agrees at 7 bases. Germline assignment: CDR1 SGHVS and CDR2 FQNEAQ. The CDR3 has 13 amino acids. Losses at the gene ends were 5 bases for V and 10 bases for J; bases not matched to a gene: 5. Here the CDR3 reads CASSIGQESPLHF. CDR3 nucleotides: TGTGCCAGCAGCATAGGACAGGAGTCACCCCTCCACTTT.

V gene TRBV10-1 combines with J gene TRBJ2-3, with D possibly being TRBD2 (5 bases). The CDR3 runs 15 residues. V shed 0 bases and J shed 5 bases, with 12 bases lying between them. The germline V gene has CDR1 WNHNN and CDR2 SYGVQD (reference sequence). CDR3 sequence (DNA): TGCGCCAGCAGTGAGTCGAGTTATGCGGGAGATACGCAGTATTTT. Protein sequence: CASSESSYAGDTQYF.